These 11 T cell receptor beta chains originate from one sample sequenced in a study of T cell repertoires in cytomegalovirus infection (dated by TCRdb to between 2017 and 2020). The antigens of these receptors remain unknown. TCRdb shows the sequencer as Illumina HiSeq 1500. In TCRdb, the public reads were trimmed at Q25 with fastp and aligned with MiXCR, with productive beta chains retained. Each CDR3 protein gets just one entry, which takes the most common genes and DNA from the rows behind it. Recorded for this sample are roughly 990,000 distinct CDR3 sequences; approximately 33% of them occurred a single time. The ten largest make up about an eighth of the sample. Interpreted using the paper, the treatment or condition label stands for: in vitro stimulation with specific CMV peptide epitopes to enrich CMV-specific T cells. This material consisted of cultured CD8+ T cells from PBMCs, taken from culture after CMV antigen stimulation. Source of these receptors: a human donor in good health (CMV status not recorded). Some clones in this sample may be carry-over from other donors' samples.

The chain links TRBV5-3 to TRBJ2-7; the D call may be TRBD1 or TRBD2 (7 bases each). TRBV5-3 is an ORF; its function is uncertain. V lost 5 bases and J 2 bases, leaving 20 bases between the germline ends. The CDR3 runs 16 residues. The DNA of the CDR3 is TGTGCCAGAAGTCCCCGACAGGGAGGGGCGACCTACGAGCAGTACGTC. Encoded protein: CARSPRQGGATYEQYV.

This clonotype was recorded many times. This rearrangement joins TRBV28 to TRBJ2-5; D is possibly TRBD2 (6 bases). The CDR3 length is 15 residues. V was shortened by 3 bases and J by 5 bases, with 16 bases between the two germline ends. The germline gives CDR1 MDHEN, CDR2 SYDVKM. CDR3 in amino acids: CASSLDSASEETQYF. Written as DNA, the CDR3 is TGTGCCAGCAGTTTGGATTCGGCTAGCGAGGAGACCCAGTACTTC.

The chain has TRBV19 and TRBJ2-1; the D gene could be TRBD1 or TRBD2 (5 bases each). Germline assignment: CDR1 LNHDA and CDR2 SQIVND (reference sequence). This CDR3 is built from 16 residues. V lost 2 bases and J 1 base, leaving 12 bases between the germline ends. CDR3 residues: CASSITVGASYNEQFF. The DNA for the CDR3 is TGTGCCAGTAGTATAACCGTCGGGGCTTCCTACAATGAGCAGTTCTTC.

A word on this clonotype: This clone may be a read error of a much larger clone one base away. CDR3 sequence: CASNQGLGKPLHF. As DNA, the CDR3 is TGTGCCAGCAACCAAGGGTTGGGGAAACCCCTCCACTTT. This chain connects TRBV4-2 to TRBJ1-6; D remains ambiguous. The germline gives CDR1 LGHNA, CDR2 YNFKEQ. The CDR3 length is 13 residues.

This chain connects TRBV28 to TRBJ1-6, with unresolved D. Germline CDR1 is MDHEN and CDR2 is SYDVKM. This CDR3 spans 15 amino acids. The V end lost 2 bases, the J end lost 3 bases, and 8 bases lay between the germline ends. The CDR3 loop reads CASSLTADYNSPLHF. The CDR3 bases are TGTGCCAGCAGTTTAACAGCAGACTATAATTCACCCCTCCACTTT. Full variable domain (remainder filled in from reference TRBV28 and TRBJ1-6): DVKVTQSSRYLVKRTGEKVFLECVQDMDHENMFWYRQDPGLGLRLIYFSYDVKMKEKGDIPEGYSVSREKKERFSLILESASTNQTSMYLCASSLTADYNSPLHFGNGTRLTVT.

This clonotype was detected only once. The chain joins TRBV2 to TRBJ1-2; D is perhaps TRBD1 (6 bases). V dropped 6 bases and J dropped 0 bases, with 17 bases sitting between them. The CDR3 totals 16 residues. Germline CDR1 SNHLY, CDR2 FYNNEI. This CDR3 reads CASRGGVGMTNYGYTF. CDR3 sequence (DNA): TGTGCCAGCAGAGGGGGGGTTGGAATGACTAACTATGGCTACACCTTC.

The chain recombines TRBV6-2 or TRBV6-3 with TRBJ2-7; TRBD2 aligns across 7 bases. There are 13 residues in the CDR3. Germline CDR1 reads MNHEY; CDR2 reads SVGEGT. J gave up 4 bases and V 7 bases, and 7 bases lay outside the gene matches. CDR3 coding DNA: TGTGCCAGCACTTCCAGCGGGGAATACGAGCAGTACGTC. Protein sequence: CASTSSGEYEQYV.

The chain links TRBV15 to TRBJ1-1, with TRBD1 as a possible D gene (5 bases). Germline V gene sequence: CDR1 LNHNV, CDR2 YYDKDF (reference sequence). The CDR3 extends over 12 amino acids. Trimming removed 5 bases at V and 7 bases at J, with 11 bases between. The CDR3 spells CATSDGGGEAFF. CDR3 nucleotide sequence: TGTGCCACCAGCGACGGCGGGGGTGAAGCTTTCTTT.

The rearrangement joins TRBV7-6 to TRBJ1-1, with TRBD1 as a possible D gene (5 bases). Germline V gene lookup returns CDR1 SGHVS and CDR2 FNYEAQ. Trimming shortened V by 1 base and J by 6 bases, and 9 bases separated the two germline ends. This CDR3 has 13 residues. In DNA, the CDR3 is TGTGCCAGCAGCTTAGACAGGCGCTCTGAAGCTTTCTTT. This codes for CASSLDRRSEAFF.

This clonotype was seen a few times. The chain is built from TRBV9 and TRBJ2-3; 8 nucleotides agree with TRBD1. This CDR3 spans 15 amino acids. CDR1 is SGDLS, CDR2 YYNGEE, per germline. V dropped 6 bases and J dropped 0; count of bases not matched to a gene: 6. The CDR3 spells CASTPDRASTDTQYF. In nucleotides, the CDR3 is TGTGCCAGCACCCCGGACAGGGCAAGCACAGATACGCAGTATTTT.

The rearrangement joins TRBV6-2 or TRBV6-3 to TRBJ2-7; unclear D gene. Trimming stripped 2 bases from V and 3 bases from J, with 5 bases between. CDR3 length equals 12 residues. Germline assignment: CDR1 MNHEY and CDR2 SVGEGT. CDR3 region: CASSYTVYEQYF. CDR3 bases: TGTGCCAGCAGTTACACAGTCTACGAGCAGTACTTC.